This T cell receptor (beta chain) was observed in a study of T cell repertoires in cytomegalovirus infection. Study context: Both recently identified HLA-C-restricted and well-studied HLA-B-restricted CMV epitopes were used in the study. CMV infection plus the matching HLA type was flagged by public TCR beta signatures.

Germline trimming cut 6 bases from V and 6 bases from J; bases unmatched to any gene: 9. This CDR3 spans 15 amino acids. The table lists this clonotype with a few counts. Its antigen is not known. Regarding the study as a whole: In two of eight donors, the top clonotype was HLA-C-restricted CMV-specific. People with CMV and the relevant HLA were identified by cumulative public TCR beta family frequency.

TCRdb independently ran MiXCR on the reads; one entry per CDR3 protein. Of around 99,000 distinct CDR3 sequences listed, about 30% are singletons. This chain links TRBV12-3 or TRBV12-4 with TRBJ2-2; 8 positions agree with TRBD1. The source was CD8+ T cells from cultured PBMCs, collected from culture after CMV antigen stimulation. The clonotype comes from a human donor in good health (CMV status not recorded). Some clones in this sample may be carry-over from other donors' samples. In DNA form, the CDR3 reads TGTGCCAGCAGCATAACGGCAGGGGGCCCCGGGGAGCTGTTTTTT. Its protein is CASSITAGGPGELFF.